What follows describes a single T cell receptor (beta chain). This clone has only a few counts. It lacks a known antigen. No base quality values were provided; no much bigger clone lies one nucleotide off. CDR1 and CDR2, looked up from the germline V gene (reference sequence), are LNHDA and SQIVND. The CDR3 contains 15 residues, cysteine and phenylalanine counted. The read is trimmed to its CDR3 DNA, 45 bases read in frame from base 1. Relative to germline, V is missing 6 bases and J is missing 0 bases, with 7 bases of the junction outside any gene match. Per the publication, the time point label means: baseline before first vaccination. This specimen's treatment or condition label, interpreted: meningococcal conjugate vaccine given as trial control. Vaccinee samples came from UK trials COV001 and COV002, including a single-blind randomized controlled phase 2/3 trial of AZD1222 (ChAdOx1 nCoV-19) in healthy adults. Trial participant PBMC samples were collected at day 0 and day 28 after the second dose for TCRbeta chain sequencing.

The data were taken from a study of T cell responses to AZD1222 COVID-19 vaccine (dated by TCRdb to 2020 to 2022). Broadly, across the study: TCR sequencing was performed for 233 trial participants, of whom roughly 200 were given two doses of AZD1222 and approximately 25 were given two doses of MenACWY control vaccine. Trial participants were enrolled by age into 18-55, 56-69 and 70-plus year subgroups, with around 150, 28 and 57 TCR-sequenced participants respectively.

The CDR3 regions of human TCRbeta chains were analyzed by immunosequencing. The original pipeline was this. Repertoire TCRs were matched against a reference library of SARS-CoV-2-specific TCRs generated with the MIRA antigen-specificity platform. Breadth meant the fraction of unique TCRs that were SARS-CoV-2-associated, whereas depth meant the fraction of total T cells that were SARS-CoV-2-associated. Using the MIRA data, each spike-specific TCR was assigned both to the spike region to which the TCR was reactive and to a CD4 or CD8 class. Log10-transformed breadth and depth values were compared by one-way ANOVA with Sidak's multiple comparisons tests. TCRdb provides this immuneACCESS table in a form limited to in-frame rearrangements. Some clones are lacking; in checked studies, under half of them reflect an unresolved V gene, and why the rest are absent is not known. V and J calls and clone size are those listed in that table; D and trimming were worked out from the DNA. This sample gives around 160,000 clones in total; approximately 85% of them show up just once. 4.1% of the sample belongs to the ten largest clones.

On the study overall, not on this receptor specifically: Because no day 14 peak-response samples were available, the repertoires could be characterized only after the peak T cell response. The 56-69-year group was small, and its depth increase did not reach significance, likely because of low power. Reportedly, close to half of the unique spike-specific TCRs recognized epitopes lying outside the regions that are mutated in the B.1.351 and B.1.1.7 variants. The vaccine-associated CD4 TCRs covered the entire spike protein, and the dominant responses fell in regions 160-218 and 743-854. Only five to seven AZD1222 recipients were SARS-CoV-2 seropositive at baseline, limiting conclusions about previously exposed vaccinees. Participants were mostly white British, with more females than males. The authors suggested clonal diversity may have been underestimated. Spike-specific TCR breadth and depth rose significantly after two AZD1222 doses compared with day 0 and with MenACWY recipients.

The receptor was derived from an adult in good health. The rearranged chain carries TRBV19 and TRBJ1-2, with 7 bases aligning to TRBD1. The starting material was peripheral blood, obtained on day 0 of MenACWY control vaccination. CDR3 reads: CASRISGQANYGYTF. At the DNA level, the sequence is TGTGCCAGTAGGATTTCAGGACAGGCTAACTATGGCTACACCTTC.